These 15 T cell receptor beta chains originate from one sample sequenced in a study of breast tumors, draining lymph nodes, adjacent tissues (dated by TCRdb to the mid-2010s). The library was made by multiplex PCR. The instrument given in TCRdb is Illumina HiSeq 2000. Through fastp at Q25 and MiXCR, TCRdb rebuilt clones from the public reads, retaining in-frame beta chains. Every CDR3 protein is listed once, alongside the most common genes and DNA of its rows. The sample table shows about 180,000 distinct CDR3 sequences, and roughly a third are seen once. 3.5% to 4.5% of the sample is in the top ten clones. Lymph node samples came from the axillary draining lymph nodes of breast cancer patients. Sequencing was carried out using axillary lymph node tissue. All receptors derive from a female donor with breast cancer. Some clones in this sample may be carry-over from other donors' samples.

Regarding this clonotype: One base away lies a much larger clone, so this may be a sequencing read error. The CDR3 loop is CSARDPMLAASDYNEQFF. The CDR3 nucleotides are TGCAGTGCTAGAGATCCCATGCTAGCGGCATCAGATTACAATGAGCAGTTCTTC. The rearrangement joins TRBV20-1 to TRBJ2-1; 7 bases line up with TRBD2. Per the germline V gene, CDR1 is DFQATT and CDR2 is SNEGSKA (reference sequence). Unmatched junction bases numbered 15, after V lost 0 bases and J lost 4 bases. This CDR3 is built from 18 residues.

This clonotype was seen at least ten times. The chain has TRBV9 and TRBJ2-3, with TRBD2 matching over 8 bases. The CDR3 runs 18 residues. Trimming at V came to 1 base and at J to 7 bases, leaving 17 bases not matched to a gene. Germline V gene sequence: CDR1 SGDLS, CDR2 YYNGEE. CDR3 amino acids: CASSVSLGGAGRSHTQYF. CDR3 sequence (DNA): TGTGCCAGCAGCGTATCCCTCGGGGGGGCTGGACGGAGCCATACGCAGTATTTT.

The chain combines TRBV18 with TRBJ2-3; 9 bases align to TRBD2. The CDR3 is 15 residues long. Germline V gene data show CDR1 as KGHSH and CDR2 as LQKENI. Trimming cost V 5 bases and J 11 bases; bases outside gene matches: 14. The CDR3 bases are TGTGCCAGCTCAGAAACTAGCGGGTATCACAATGAGCAGTATTTT. It is translated as CASSETSGYHNEQYF.

As for this clonotype: This may be a read error: a much more frequent sequence differs by one nucleotide. This chain joins TRBV12-5 and TRBJ1-2, with D possibly being TRBD1 (6 bases). This CDR3 is built from 16 residues. Germline V gene lookup returns CDR1 LGHNT and CDR2 FRNRAP. The V gene lost 3 bases and the J gene lost 4 bases, with 18 bases spanning the gap. In nucleotides, the CDR3 is TGTGCTAGTGGTTTTAATGTTCCGGACAGTCGCTATGGCTACACCTTC. Residues: CASGFNVPDSRYGYTF.

This clonotype came up many times. The chain is built from TRBV19 and TRBJ2-5; 8 positions agree with TRBD1. The CDR3 spans 16 residues. Unmatched junction bases numbered 11, after V lost 5 bases and J lost 3 bases. The V gene's germline CDR1 is LNHDA and CDR2 SQIVND (reference sequence). The DNA of the CDR3 is TGTGCCAGTAGTGGAGAGTGGACAGGGTGGAAAGAGACCCAGTACTTC. It translates to CASSGEWTGWKETQYF.

The CDR3 loop is CASSRDGLGGGYTF. The CDR3 region has the DNA TGTGCCAGCAGTCGGGACGGGCTCGGGGGTGGTTACACCTTC. This chain links TRBV12-3 or TRBV12-4 with TRBJ1-2; D perhaps matches TRBD1 (5 bases). The CDR3 is 14 amino acids. Trimming pared 5 bases from V and 11 bases from J, leaving 21 bases between.

This clonotype was recorded many times. The rearrangement uses TRBV25-1 and TRBJ1-2, with D maybe TRBD1 (5 bases). V was cut by 8 bases and J by 1 base, with 11 bases left in between. This CDR3 spans 13 amino acids. CDR1 and CDR2 from the germline V gene are MGHDK and SYGVNS. DNA of the CDR3: TGTGCCAGCGTATGGGGACTTAACTATGGCTACACCTTC. As protein: CASVWGLNYGYTF.

The chain is built from TRBV5-1 and TRBJ2-4; 8 bases agree with TRBD1. Germline-derived CDR1 and CDR2 are SGHRS and YFSETQ. V was pared by 3 bases and J by 4 bases, with 6 bases of the junction left unmatched. This CDR3 has 15 amino acids. The CDR3 loop reads CASSSADRAKNIQYF. In DNA, the CDR3 is TGCGCCAGCAGCTCAGCGGACAGGGCGAAAAACATTCAGTACTTC. Full variable domain (rest looked up from reference TRBV5-1 and TRBJ2-4): KAGVTQTPRYLIKTRGQQVTLSCSPISGHRSVSWYQQTPGQGLQFLFEYFSETQRNKGNFPGRFSGRQFSNSRSEMNVSTLELGDSALYLCASSSADRAKNIQYFGAGTRLSVL.

Comments on this clonotype: It may be a read error: a sequence one base away is much more abundant. The chain is built from TRBV11-3 and TRBJ2-1, with TRBD2 identical over 10 bases. The CDR3 sequence is 15 residues long. Germline V CDR1 and CDR2: SGHNT, YENEEA. J was trimmed by 5 bases and V by 5 bases; bases with no gene match: 6. The CDR3 sequence is CASSPGTSANNEQFF. CDR3 nucleotides: TGTGCCAGCAGCCCCGGGACTAGCGCCAACAATGAGCAGTTCTTC.

This clonotype was detected many times. The chain joins TRBV7-6 to TRBJ2-7, with 14 bases identical to TRBD2. CDR1 SGHVS and CDR2 FNYEAQ come from the germline V gene. This CDR3 spans 18 amino acids. Germline trimming cut 3 bases from V and 0 bases from J; bases unmatched to any gene: 7. The CDR3 is CASSFGLAGGHSSYEQYF. CDR3 sequence (DNA): TGTGCCAGCAGCTTCGGACTAGCGGGGGGCCACAGCTCCTACGAGCAGTACTTC.

A few counts support this clonotype. This chain links TRBV5-6 with TRBJ1-1; D ambiguous. V lost 3 bases and J lost 0, with 12 bases in between. CDR3 size: 15 residues. Germline assignment: CDR1 SGHDT and CDR2 YYEEEE. The chain's CDR3 is CASSSQDGMNTEAFF. CDR3 DNA: TGTGCCAGCAGCTCCCAGGACGGGATGAACACTGAAGCTTTCTTT. Variable domain in full (rest from reference TRBV5-6 and TRBJ1-1): DAGVTQSPTHLIKTRGQQVTLRCSPKSGHDTVSWYQQALGQGPQFIFQYYEEEERQRGNFPDRFSGHQFPNYSSELNVNALLLGDSALYLCASSSQDGMNTEAFFGQGTRLTVV.

In this sample, this clonotype turned up many times. The J gene is TRBJ2-7, the V gene TRBV11-2; possible D gene TRBD1, 5 bases. With 1 base removed from V and 3 bases from J, the gap between germline ends came to 13 bases. CDR3 length equals 15 residues. Germline assignment: CDR1 SGHAT and CDR2 FQNNGV. The CDR3 spells CASSLVQGLYYEQYF. The CDR3 DNA sequence: TGTGCCAGCAGCTTAGTTCAGGGTTTATACTACGAGCAGTACTTC.

The CDR3 sequence: CASSFQSAYEQYF. The CDR3 DNA is TGTGCCAGCAGTTTTCAGTCCGCCTACGAGCAGTACTTC. The rearrangement joins TRBV12-3 or TRBV12-4 to TRBJ2-7, with unresolved D. Trimming removed 3 bases from V and 2 bases from J, with 8 bases in between. The CDR3 extends over 13 amino acids.

This clonotype has ten or more counts. J is TRBJ2-5 and V is TRBV10-2, with 9 bases that match TRBD1. The CDR3 is 14 residues long. CDR1 is WSHSY, CDR2 SAAADI, per germline. J was trimmed by 7 bases and V by 4 bases; bases with no gene match: 7. The CDR3 protein is CASSGTGVRGTQYF. As DNA, the CDR3 is TGCGCCAGCAGTGGGACAGGGGTTCGTGGGACCCAGTACTTC.

The chain recombines TRBV7-3 with TRBJ2-3; no definite D call. Per germline, CDR1 SGHTA and CDR2 FQGTGA. V was cut by 4 bases and J by 4 bases, with 6 bases left in between. The CDR3 contains 12 residues. The CDR3 reads CASSSESDTQYF. In DNA, the CDR3 is TGTGCCAGCAGCTCGGAATCAGATACGCAGTATTTT.